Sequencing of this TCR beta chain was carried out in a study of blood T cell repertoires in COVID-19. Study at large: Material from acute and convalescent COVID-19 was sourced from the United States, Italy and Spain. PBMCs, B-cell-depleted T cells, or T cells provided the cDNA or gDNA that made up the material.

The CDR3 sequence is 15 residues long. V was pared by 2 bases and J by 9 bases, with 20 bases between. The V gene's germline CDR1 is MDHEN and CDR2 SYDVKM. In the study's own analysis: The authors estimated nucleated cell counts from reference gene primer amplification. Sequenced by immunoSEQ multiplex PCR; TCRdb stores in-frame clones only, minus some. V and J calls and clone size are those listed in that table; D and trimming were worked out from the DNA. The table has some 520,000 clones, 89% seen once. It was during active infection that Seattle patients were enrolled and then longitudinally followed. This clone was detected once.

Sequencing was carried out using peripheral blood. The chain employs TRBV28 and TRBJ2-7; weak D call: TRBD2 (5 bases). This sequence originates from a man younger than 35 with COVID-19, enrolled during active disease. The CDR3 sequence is CASSLGPGGRPGQYF. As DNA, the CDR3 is TGTGCCAGCAGTTTAGGACCCGGAGGTCGTCCGGGGCAGTACTTC.